Only a few counts were recorded for the clone carrying this TCR beta chain. Profiling relied on immunoSEQ multiplex PCR, and the TCRdb table lists in-frame clones only, not all of them. The sample has a few hundred thousand clones; over 80% are singletons. Allocation to cohorts depended on clinical history reported by the participants. Cohort 3 donors were reported recovered after two negative PCRs, clearance, or symptom resolution. The CDR3 has 15 amino acids. V lost 3 bases and J lost 4; bases outside the gene matches: 10. Germline-derived CDR1 and CDR2 are DFQATT and SNEGSKA (reference sequence). This sample is drawn from a study of blood T cell repertoires in COVID-19. The overall study: In each case, the material was cDNA or gDNA derived from T cells, B-cell-depleted T cells, or PBMCs.

The origin of this receptor is a woman younger than 35 who had recovered from COVID-19. The chain is built from TRBV20-1 and TRBJ2-7, with 9 bases that match TRBD1. Material for sequencing was PBMCs or T cells enriched from blood (not recorded which). CDR3 nucleotide sequence: TGCAGTGCTAGTTCCCCCGCCGGGACAGGGTACGAGCAGTACTTC. Amino acid sequence: CSASSPAGTGYEQYF.